This entry lists 14 T cell receptor beta chains sequenced from one sample in a study of CD8 T cells in ankylosing spondylitis. Points from the study as a whole: Seemingly distinctive of ankylosing spondylitis blood was a TCR beta motif formed by eight highly homologous variants.

Their antigens remain unidentified. In TCRdb, the 5' RACE reads were re-called with MiXCR into one record per CDR3 protein. The sample consists of about 800,000 distinct CDR3 sequences, 12% of them appearing once. The sample comprised blood, either unsorted or a sorted T cell fraction (not recorded which). The receptors derive from a male donor with ankylosing spondylitis.

This clonotype was observed once. V usage is TRBV5-6 and J usage is TRBJ1-1; D perhaps matches TRBD1 (6 bases). CDR1 and CDR2 (germline): SGHDT, YYEEEE. This CDR3 has 14 amino acids. Trimming removed 4 bases at V and 4 bases at J, with 14 bases between. DNA of the CDR3: TGTGCCAGCAGCCCCCAGAGGGGGGGCACTGAAGCTTTCTTT. Amino acids: CASSPQRGGTEAFF.

Only a few counts were recorded for this clonotype. The V and J genes are TRBV7-2 and TRBJ2-3; D perhaps matches TRBD2 (5 bases). V was trimmed by 3 bases and J by 1 base, leaving 8 bases between them. The CDR3 is made up of 14 amino acids. Germline CDR1 SGHTA, CDR2 FQGNSA. CDR3 sequence reads: CASSFTRGTDTQYF. CDR3 sequence (DNA): TGTGCCAGCAGCTTTACGCGGGGCACAGATACGCAGTATTTT.

This clonotype was counted only a few times. This rearrangement joins TRBV4-1 to TRBJ1-1; D is perhaps TRBD1 (5 bases). This CDR3 region has 16 residues. With 1 base removed from V and 1 base from J, the gap between germline ends came to 13 bases. Germline CDR1 and CDR2: MGHRA and YSYEKL. The CDR3 region is CASSQGPGTENTEAFF. The DNA for the CDR3 is TGCGCCAGCAGCCAAGGACCCGGGACGGAGAACACTGAAGCTTTCTTT.

This clonotype was seen ten or more times. V gene TRBV7-9 combines with J gene TRBJ2-1; D possibly corresponds to TRBD2 (6 bases). V lost 6 bases, J lost 7 bases, and 16 bases lay in between. Germline-derived CDR1 and CDR2 are SEHNR and FQNEAQ (reference sequence). The CDR3 sequence is 14 residues long. The CDR3 is CASSRGVLGNEQFF. CDR3 DNA: TGTGCCAGCAGTCGCGGGGTCCTGGGAAATGAGCAGTTCTTC.

The chain combines TRBV7-2 with TRBJ2-7; no definite D call. CDR3 length: 13 amino acids. V was trimmed by 1 base and J by 6 bases, leaving 10 bases between them. Germline CDR1 and CDR2: SGHTA and FQGNSA. The chain's CDR3 is CASSLEIPSEQYF. In DNA, the CDR3 is TGTGCCAGCAGCTTAGAGATCCCCAGCGAGCAGTACTTC.

The genes are TRBV7-9 and TRBJ1-4; tentatively, D is TRBD1 (6 bases). This CDR3 has 15 amino acids. V dropped 8 bases and J dropped 8 bases, with 21 bases sitting between them. The germline gives CDR1 SEHNR, CDR2 FQNEAQ (reference sequence). CDR3 coding DNA: TGTGCCAGCGCACCTCTAGGGGGAAAGGGAGAAAAACTGTTTTTT. Protein product: CASAPLGGKGEKLFF.

This clonotype was seen ten or more times. The V gene is TRBV9, the J gene TRBJ2-1; D ambiguous. Between the trimmed V and J ends, which lost 0 bases and 6 bases, there was a span of 7 bases. Per the germline V gene, CDR1 is SGDLS and CDR2 is YYNGEE. The CDR3 sequence is 13 residues long. This chain's CDR3 is CASSVGRVNEQFF. CDR3 DNA: TGTGCCAGCAGCGTAGGAAGGGTCAATGAGCAGTTCTTC. The whole variable domain, remainder taken from reference TRBV9 and TRBJ2-1, is DSGVTQTPKHLITATGQRVTLRCSPRSGDLSVYWYQQSLDQGLQFLIQYYNGEERAKGNILERFSAQQFPDLHSELNLSSLELGDSALYFCASSVGRVNEQFFGPGTRLTVL.

This clonotype appeared many times. The genes are TRBV12-3 or TRBV12-4 and TRBJ2-1; 11 positions match TRBD2. V lost 4 bases, J lost 6 bases, and 5 bases stayed unmatched. There are 15 residues in the CDR3. CDR3 region: CASSSGLAVTNEQFF. For the CDR3, the DNA is TGTGCCAGCAGTTCGGGACTAGCGGTTACCAATGAGCAGTTCTTC.

This clonotype appeared a few times. This sequence joins TRBV5-1 and TRBJ2-7; D gene unclear. The ends were cut back, 3 bases at V and 6 bases at J, with 7 bases in the middle. Germline lookup yields CDR1 SGHRS and CDR2 YFSETQ. CDR3 length: 11 amino acids. The CDR3 sequence: CASSSQFEQYF. In DNA, the CDR3 is TGCGCCAGCAGCTCACAGTTCGAGCAGTACTTC.

This clonotype was seen more than once but under ten times. V usage is TRBV20-1 and J usage is TRBJ2-3; D is unresolved. CDR3 length equals 13 residues. V was shortened by 6 bases and J by 0 bases, with 10 bases between the two germline ends. Per germline, CDR1 DFQATT and CDR2 SNEGSKA (reference sequence). The CDR3 region is CSAGQPSTDTQYF. The CDR3 DNA follows: TGCAGTGCCGGGCAGCCTAGCACAGATACGCAGTATTTT.

This clonotype has only a few counts. CDR3 loop: CSAPRGVGGELFF. The CDR3 coding sequence is TGCAGTGCTCCGAGGGGGGTCGGCGGGGAGCTGTTTTTT. This chain connects TRBV20-1 to TRBJ2-2; D may match TRBD1 or TRBD2 (6 bases each). Germline CDR1 DFQATT, CDR2 SNEGSKA (reference sequence). V was shortened by 5 bases and J by 7 bases, with 14 bases between the two germline ends. CDR3 length equals 13 residues.

CDR3 loop: CASSLRPPSGYTF. In DNA, the CDR3 is TGTGCCAGCAGTTTAAGGCCACCATCGGGCTACACCTTC. J is TRBJ1-2 and V is TRBV28; no reliable D call. Trimming cost V 2 bases and J 8 bases, with 12 bases left between them. Germline-derived CDR1 and CDR2 are MDHEN and SYDVKM. The CDR3 has 13 amino acids.

This clonotype was counted between two and nine times. The chain recombines TRBV20-1 with TRBJ2-7; the D gene is possibly TRBD1 (6 bases). Trimming left V 6 bases short and J 4 bases short, with 19 bases between. The CDR3 has 14 residues. Germline lookup yields CDR1 DFQATT and CDR2 SNEGSKA (reference sequence). CDR3 bases: TGCAGTGCCCGACAGGTCAAGAACCCATACGAGCAGTACTTC. It encodes CSARQVKNPYEQYF.

The CDR3 DNA sequence: TGTGCCAGCAGCTTCCGTGGCGGGGTGGGGACCCAGTACTTC. As protein: CASSFRGGVGTQYF. The V call is TRBV7-2, the J call TRBJ2-5, with D possibly being TRBD2 (6 bases). The CDR3 spans 14 residues. V lost 3 bases and J lost 7, with 15 bases in between. The germline V gene has CDR1 SGHTA and CDR2 FQGNSA.